This T cell receptor beta chain was retrieved from a study of T cells in women clearing cervical HPV infection (dated by TCRdb to the late 2010s). Regarding the complete study: Cases were approximately 25 women with histologically confirmed HPV16-related CIN3 or worse, including 2 invasive cancers. Among cases, blood sampling came a median of roughly 150 days after lesion detection, with an interquartile range of roughly 85 to 230 days. This exploratory proof-of-principle case-control study, nested within the Guanacaste HPV Natural History Study in Costa Rica, compared TCR repertoires among women with different cervical HPV16 outcomes. Cases and controls were matched on age within five years and on year of sample collection. In the parent cohort, 10,049 women aged 18 or older were enrolled in Guanacaste, Costa Rica, during 1993 to 1994 and then followed for under nine years. As quality controls, five blinded duplicates were added to each group, bringing the total to 60 or so samples made up of around 50 participants and some 10 replicates. Cases had a median age of almost 35 years and controls had a median age of 38, with no significant differences in baseline characteristics. The 20 to 25 controls were women who cleared a single incident HPV16 infection within 12 months without developing precancer or cancer. Blood from cases was collected at the visit at which the lesion was first identified, whereas blood from controls was collected once infection was no longer detected. HLA typing was available for only a few women, so HLA type could not be excluded as a confounder. The research as a whole found: TRBV6-7 relative abundance was lower in cases than in controls (about 0.099% versus 0.17%; Bonferroni P = 0.0008). CIN3+ cases had significantly higher TCR repertoire richness than controls across sequencing depths, but evenness did not differ between the groups. The cross-sectional design could not show whether associations preceded infection or resulted from it; effector/memory subsets and HPV-specific T cells were not isolated. Random forest classifiers combining richness and V gene abundances distinguished cases from controls with an estimated AUC of less than 0.9. T-cell numbers per sample were unknown, so richness differences could reflect varying T-cell content rather than repertoire biology.

Using the immunoSEQ assay, multiplex PCR amplified TCR beta CDR3 regions from an average of approximately 1,300 ng of genomic DNA per sample. Primer bias was corrected in the assay by using a complete synthetic TCR repertoire to establish an amplification baseline. The amplicons were sequenced on the Illumina platform. In the authors' own workflow: Sequences were error-corrected by clustering with frequency ratios and a modified nearest-neighbor algorithm, then analyzed in the immunoSEQ Analyzer with IMGT gene definitions. At each rarefaction depth, TCR richness and evenness were averaged over 20 rarefaction repeats, and samples with fewer sequences than the depth were excluded. Relative abundances of V, D and J genes were compared between groups using Wilcoxon rank sum tests, with FDR correction applied. Blinded duplicates gave an intraclass correlation of around 96% for TCR richness and an average of roughly 76% across 66 gene segments. This is the immuneACCESS table as TCRdb keeps it, with only in-frame sequences that have V and J called. A part of the clones is gone; compared with another copy, unresolved V genes explain less than half, and the rest is unexplained. V and J calls and clone size are copied from that table; D and trimming were computed from the DNA. The sample table includes about 28,000 clones. The ten biggest clones cover roughly 8.4% of the sample.

Of note for this clone: Its target antigen remains unknown. The CDR3 end falls 3 residues outside the read, so it is completed with the germline J gene.

V ends up 2 bases short and J 4 bases short, with an unmatched junction base count of 3. Its CDR3 holds 13 amino acids, cysteine through phenylalanine. Shown are 30 bases from within the CDR3, in frame from base 1. According to the germline V gene (reference sequence), CDR1 reads DFQATT and CDR2 reads SNEGSKA. Every participant had a single incident cervical HPV16 infection, and prevalent HPV16 infections were excluded. Cervical HPV DNA was detected by MY09/MY11 PCR and genotyped by dot-blot hybridization. More than 14 mL of heparinized blood was centrifuged, after which the buffy coat was aliquoted, frozen at -30 degrees C, and then stored at -80 degrees C. QIAGEN kits were used to extract genomic DNA from the buffy coat specimens.

This sequence uses TRBV20-1 and TRBJ2-7, with 9 central nucleotides matching TRBD1. The TCR comes from a woman aged 18 to 69 with a cervical HPV16 infection that either progressed to CIN3+ or cleared (not recorded which). Sequenced sample: blood buffy coat. The CDR3: CSARPGQGYEQYF. The sequenced CDR3 bases are TGCAGTGCTAGACCGGGACAGGGTTACGAG.